This TCR beta chain stems from a study of T cells after yellow fever vaccination. TCRdb re-analysed the 5' RACE reads in MiXCR, keeping a single row per CDR3 protein. The table includes approximately 550,000 distinct CDR3 sequences, about a fifth detected once. Worth noting for this clonotype: The target antigen is unknown.

General study points: A small proportion of clonotypes was detected in both the CD4 and CD8 compartments.

The CDR3 runs to 17 residues. Germline V gives CDR1 SGHRS, CDR2 YFSETQ. Trimming removed 3 bases from V and 7 bases from J; junction bases left unmatched: 18. The rearrangement uses TRBV5-1 and TRBJ2-7; 8 bases are shared with TRBD2. The sequenced sample was PBMCs, obtained 15 days after the yellow fever booster vaccination. The sequence came from a young man who received the YFV17D yellow fever vaccine. CDR3 residues: CASSSTPGGGLPGEQYF. The CDR3 bases are TGCGCCAGCAGCTCCACTCCCGGGGGGGGCCTTCCGGGTGAGCAGTACTTC.